The clone carrying this T cell receptor (beta chain) was seen once. This sample was taken from a study of early T cells in non-severe SARS-CoV-2 infection. Individual cDNA molecules received unique molecular identifiers during library preparation. TCRdb fed the 5' RACE reads into MiXCR, producing one record per CDR3 protein. The sample lists 45,000 to 55,000 distinct CDR3 sequences, about 13% occurring once. The CDR3 is 14 residues long. The germline V and J ends were trimmed by 2 bases and 6 bases, with 11 bases remaining between them. Germline V lookup: CDR1 LGHDT, CDR2 YNNKEL (reference sequence). The genes are TRBV3-1 and TRBJ1-5; D perhaps matches TRBD1 (6 bases). This clonotype was obtained from an adult who was a healthcare worker with PCR-confirmed SARS-CoV-2 infection or an uninfected control (not recorded which). The sequenced material came from whole blood. The CDR3 sequence: CASSQRQGSQPQHF. DNA of the CDR3: TGTGCCAGCAGCCAACGGCAGGGGAGTCAGCCCCAGCATTTT. The variable domain in full, with the rest retrieved from reference TRBV3-1 and TRBJ1-5, is DTAVSQTPKYLVTQMGNDKSIKCEQNLGHDTMYWYKQDSKKFLKIMFSYNNKELIINETVPNRFSPKSPDKAHLNLHINSLELGDSAVYFCASSQRQGSQPQHFGDGTRLSIL.